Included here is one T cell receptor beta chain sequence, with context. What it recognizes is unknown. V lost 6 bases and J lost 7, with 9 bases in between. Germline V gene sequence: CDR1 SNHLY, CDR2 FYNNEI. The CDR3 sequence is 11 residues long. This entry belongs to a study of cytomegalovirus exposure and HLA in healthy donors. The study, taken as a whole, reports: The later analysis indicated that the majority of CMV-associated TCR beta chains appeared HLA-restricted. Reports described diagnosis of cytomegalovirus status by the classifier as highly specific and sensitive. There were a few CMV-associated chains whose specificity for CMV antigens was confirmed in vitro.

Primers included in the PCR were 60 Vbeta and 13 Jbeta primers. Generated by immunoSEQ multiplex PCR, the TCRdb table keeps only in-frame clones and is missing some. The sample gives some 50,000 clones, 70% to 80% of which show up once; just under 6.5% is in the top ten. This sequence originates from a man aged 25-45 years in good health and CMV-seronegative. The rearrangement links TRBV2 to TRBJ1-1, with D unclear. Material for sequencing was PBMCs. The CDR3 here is CASRAVGEAFF. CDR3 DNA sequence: TGTGCCAGCAGGGCGGTAGGTGAAGCTTTCTTT.